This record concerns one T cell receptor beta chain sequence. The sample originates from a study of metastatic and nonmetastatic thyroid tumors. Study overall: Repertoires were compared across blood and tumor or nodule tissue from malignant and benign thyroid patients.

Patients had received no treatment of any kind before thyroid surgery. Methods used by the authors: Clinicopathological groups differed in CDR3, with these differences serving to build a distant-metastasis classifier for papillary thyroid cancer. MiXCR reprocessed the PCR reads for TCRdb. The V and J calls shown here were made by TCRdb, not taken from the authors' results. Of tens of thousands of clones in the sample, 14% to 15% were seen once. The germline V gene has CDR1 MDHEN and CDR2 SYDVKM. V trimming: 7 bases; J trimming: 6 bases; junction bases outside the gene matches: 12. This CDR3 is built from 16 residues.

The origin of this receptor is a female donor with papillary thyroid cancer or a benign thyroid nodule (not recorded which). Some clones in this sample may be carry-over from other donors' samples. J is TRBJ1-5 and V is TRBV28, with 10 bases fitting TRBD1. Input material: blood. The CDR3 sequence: CASIPPGQGKCQPQHF. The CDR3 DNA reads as TGTGCCAGCATTCCACCGGGACAGGGGAAGTGTCAGCCCCAGCATTTT.